This T cell receptor beta chain originates from a study of T-cell memory formation after mild COVID-19. The study's findings and limits: Pre-infection memory held some responding clones, suggesting pre-existing cross-reactive T cells responded. Whether day 37 second-wave clones are SARS-CoV-2-specific was not confirmed.

cDNA libraries for TCR alpha and TCR beta, carrying sample barcodes and UMIs, came from 5'RACE with constant-segment primers. Each CDR3 protein gets one entry after TCRdb re-called the 5' RACE reads with MiXCR. The data hold about 110,000 distinct CDR3 sequences, with around 17% observed a single time. The CDR3 contains 13 residues. V lost 0 bases and J 7 bases, leaving 9 bases between the germline ends. Germline lookup yields CDR1 SGHTA and CDR2 FQGTGA. This clonotype occurred a few times. Its antigen is currently unknown. The sample consisted of PBMCs or a T cell subset sorted from them (not recorded which). This receptor was taken from a man younger than 35 who had mild COVID-19 (a few samples of this study predate the infection). Cell type and time point are not known. The V and J genes are TRBV7-3 and TRBJ2-5; D gene ambiguous. CDR3 coding DNA: TGTGCCAGCAGCTTAACAGGGTTAGGGACCCAGTACTTC. Translation gives CASSLTGLGTQYF. Drawing the rest from reference TRBV7-3 and TRBJ2-5, the complete variable domain is GAGVSQTPSNKVTEKGKYVELRCDPISGHTALYWYRQSLGQGPEFLIYFQGTGAADDSGLPNDRFFAVRPEGSVSTLKIQRTERGDSAVYLCASSLTGLGTQYFGPGTRLLVL.